This is a list of T cell receptor beta chains from one sample in a study of OX40 agonist ivuxolimab in advanced cancers. Assay used: immunoSEQ multiplex PCR; TCRdb lists only in-frame clones, some missing. The data show roughly 100,000 clones, around 84% seen once. The sequenced sample was CD4+ or CD8+ T cells sorted from blood, obtained in a trial of the OX40 agonist ivuxolimab. The receptors shown here come from an adult with an advanced solid tumor such as melanoma, head and neck, liver or kidney cancer. CDR3s include the opening cysteine and the closing phenylalanine or tryptophan. The D gene is left open where the match is weak.

v_gene: TRBV7-6; d_gene: .; CDR3aa: CASSPARQHTGELFF
v_gene: TRBV2; d_gene: TRBD2; CDR3aa: CASRQAAGGYNEQFF
v_gene: TRBV7-9; d_gene: .; CDR3aa: CASSLGTPGYTF
v_gene: TRBV19; d_gene: .; CDR3aa: CASSIVRGNQPQHF
v_gene: TRBV6-5; d_gene: .; CDR3aa: CASSYSRQGGTQYF
v_gene: TRBV4-2; d_gene: TRBD1; CDR3aa: CASSSGQGDTGELFF
v_gene: TRBV7-2; d_gene: .; CDR3aa: CASSPRMMGDGYTF
v_gene: TRBV27; d_gene: .; CDR3aa: CASSWAPEDQPQHF
v_gene: TRBV19; d_gene: TRBD2; CDR3aa: CASSRGGALGSTDTQYF
v_gene: TRBV19; d_gene: TRBD1; CDR3aa: CASSDSGQGGNQPQHF
v_gene: TRBV28; d_gene: TRBD1; CDR3aa: CACGTGEQPQHF